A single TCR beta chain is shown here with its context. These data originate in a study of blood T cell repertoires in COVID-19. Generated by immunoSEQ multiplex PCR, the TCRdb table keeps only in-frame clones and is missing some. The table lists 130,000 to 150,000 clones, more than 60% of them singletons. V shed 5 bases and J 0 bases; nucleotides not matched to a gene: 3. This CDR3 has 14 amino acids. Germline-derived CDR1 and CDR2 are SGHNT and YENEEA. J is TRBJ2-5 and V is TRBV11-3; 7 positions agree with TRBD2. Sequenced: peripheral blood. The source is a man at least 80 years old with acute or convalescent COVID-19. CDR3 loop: CASSPGTNQETQYF. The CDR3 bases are TGTGCCAGCAGCCCCGGGACTAACCAAGAGACCCAGTACTTC.